The present TCR beta chain was sequenced within a study of beta chain features in type 1 diabetes. Study outcomes and limitations: Whether HLA type influences TCRB rearrangement remained unresolved here. Moderately but significantly shorter TCRB CDR3s were found in Type 1 diabetes patients in all four CD4+ subsets.

cDNA synthesis used the whole RNA isolate, giving expressed TCRB sequences. Generated by immunoSEQ multiplex PCR, the TCRdb table keeps only in-frame clones and is missing some. The top ten hold approximately 1.4% of the sample, which has about 220,000 clones, 9.5% to 13% seen once. This clone was detected a few times. Its antigen is undetermined. The TCR was taken from a man between 18 and 29 years old in good health. The sample comprised central memory CD4+ T cells from blood.

CDR3 nucleotides: TGTGCCTGGACTCTCACAGGGGGTAAAGAGACCCAGTACTTC. Protein product: CAWTLTGGKETQYF. The chain combines TRBV30 with TRBJ2-5; 8 positions match TRBD1. This CDR3 spans 14 amino acids. CDR1 is GTSNPN, CDR2 SVGIG, per germline (reference sequence). V lost 4 bases and J lost 3; bases outside the gene matches: 7.